This T cell receptor beta chain is from a study of blood T cells in healthy people across ages. General study results and limits: The study lacked donor CMV status, which possibly confounded expanded clonotype changes. Among long-lived donors, naive CD4+ cells were more numerous and diversity higher than in aged donors.

Then a second PCR, running roughly 7 to 12 cycles, was carried out with a sample-barcoded 5' primer and a J-beta primer mix. Researchers report that a template-switch adaptor with 12 random nucleotides tagged each cDNA molecule. TCRdb ran MiXCR on the 5' RACE reads and lists one entry per CDR3 protein. The data show fewer than 1 million distinct CDR3 sequences, 40% to 50% seen once. CDR3 length: 15 residues. V trimming: 4 bases; J trimming: 2 bases; junction bases outside the gene matches: 5. Germline V gives CDR1 MGHRA, CDR2 YSYEKL. This clonotype has more than one count but fewer than ten. Its matching antigen is unknown.

V and J are TRBV4-1 and TRBJ2-5; 9 bases match TRBD1. This TCR came from a man between 60 and 70 years old in good health. The sequencing input was blood. CDR3 in amino acids: CASSRGTGRQETQYF. The DNA for the CDR3 is TGCGCCAGCAGCCGGGGGACAGGGCGGCAAGAGACCCAGTACTTC.